This is a list of T cell receptor beta chains from one sample in a study of T cells in Graves' hyperthyroidism and ophthalmopathy. TCRdb re-called the multiplex PCR reads through MiXCR, storing one row per CDR3 protein. Found here are over 450,000 distinct CDR3 sequences, 14% of them singletons; the top ten hold over 15%. What was sequenced was blood. The receptors originated from a woman in her late teens or twenties with Graves' hyperthyroidism. CDR3s include the opening cysteine and the closing phenylalanine or tryptophan. D genes are given only for firm matches. The listing skips clone size in some rows; elsewhere it reads once, few, many or a size class.

V: TRBV6-1; J: TRBJ2-1; size: few; D: TRBD2; CDR3: CASSSGLHYNEQFF; DNA: TGTGCCAGCAGTTCGGGACTACATTACAATGAGCAGTTCTTC
V: TRBV15; J: TRBJ1-1; size: few; D: NA; CDR3: CATSRVGTEAFF; DNA: TGTGCCACCAGCAGAGTGGGGACTGAAGCTTTCTTT
V: TRBV7-9; J: TRBJ2-5; size: few; D: NA; CDR3: CASSLVSGAQETQYF; DNA: TGTGCCAGCAGCTTAGTTTCTGGAGCCCAAGAGACCCAGTACTTC
V: TRBV10-2; J: TRBJ1-2; size: many; D: TRBD1; CDR3: CASSDPAPGQERYGYTF; DNA: TGCGCCAGCAGTGATCCTGCCCCCGGACAGGAACGGTATGGCTACACCTTC
V: TRBV29-1; J: TRBJ1-1; size: NA; D: TRBD1; CDR3: CSVATWDRGDTEAFF; DNA: TGCAGCGTTGCCACCTGGGACAGGGGGGACACTGAAGCTTTCTTT
V: TRBV13; J: TRBJ2-2; size: NA; D: TRBD1; CDR3: CASSLGGGQPLGLFF; DNA: TGTGCCAGCAGCTTAGGAGGGGGACAGCCCCTAGGGCTGTTTTTT
V: TRBV24-1; J: TRBJ2-5; size: many; D: TRBD2; CDR3: CATSDTPVAGRAETQYF; DNA: TGTGCCACCAGTGATACCCCTGTTGCAGGGAGGGCAGAGACCCAGTACTTC
V: TRBV6-2/TRBV6-3; J: TRBJ2-4; size: NA; D: NA; CDR3: CATYNRAKNIQYF; DNA: TGTGCCACCTACAACAGAGCCAAAAACATTCAGTACTTC
V: TRBV7-9; J: TRBJ2-3; size: many; D: TRBD2; CDR3: CASSFLAGTTDTQYF; DNA: TGTGCCAGCAGCTTTCTAGCGGGTACCACAGATACGCAGTATTTT
V: TRBV30; J: TRBJ2-1; size: NA; D: NA; CDR3: CAWATGRAHEQFF; DNA: TGTGCCTGGGCTACTGGCCGCGCTCATGAGCAGTTCTTC
V: TRBV9; J: TRBJ1-1; size: NA; D: NA; CDR3: CASSVDGRTNTEAFF; DNA: TGTGCCAGCAGCGTAGACGGGCGGACGAACACTGAAGCTTTCTTT
V: TRBV11-3; J: TRBJ1-2; size: NA; D: NA; CDR3: CASSLEGPGAGTANYGYTF; DNA: TGTGCCAGCAGCTTAGAAGGGCCAGGCGCCGGGACGGCTAACTATGGCTACACCTTC
V: TRBV15; J: TRBJ1-4; size: NA; D: TRBD1; CDR3: CAHKARQGSNEKLFF; DNA: TGTGCCCACAAGGCCCGACAGGGTTCTAATGAAAAACTGTTTTTT
V: TRBV10-1; J: TRBJ2-1; size: many; D: NA; CDR3: CASSTTSPFFSYNEQFF; DNA: TGCGCCAGCAGTACGACAAGCCCCTTCTTCTCCTACAATGAGCAGTTCTTC
V: TRBV12-3/TRBV12-4; J: TRBJ2-5; size: many; D: TRBD2; CDR3: CASSPGLAGLETQYF; DNA: TGTGCCAGCAGTCCGGGACTAGCGGGATTGGAGACCCAGTACTTC
V: TRBV7-9; J: TRBJ1-1; size: few; D: NA; CDR3: CASSLESGAFF; DNA: TGTGCCAGCAGCTTAGAATCAGGTGCTTTCTTT
V: TRBV12-3/TRBV12-4; J: TRBJ1-2; size: NA; D: NA; CDR3: CASSRQKRSYTF; DNA: TGTGCCAGCAGTCGACAGAAAAGGAGCTACACCTTC
V: TRBV6-2/TRBV6-3; J: TRBJ1-1; size: NA; D: NA; CDR3: CASSYSGGRWTEAFF; DNA: TGTGCCAGCAGTTACTCCGGGGGGAGGTGGACTGAAGCTTTCTTT
V: TRBV7-7; J: TRBJ2-1; size: NA; D: NA; CDR3: CASSPSPVLEQFF; DNA: TGTGCTAGCAGTCCTTCGCCGGTTCTTGAGCAGTTCTTC
V: TRBV5-1; J: TRBJ2-3; size: NA; D: TRBD2; CDR3: CASSPSLAGSTDTQYF; DNA: TGCGCCAGCAGCCCTTCACTAGCGGGTTCCACAGATACGCAGTATTTT
V: TRBV6-5; J: TRBJ2-7; size: many; D: NA; CDR3: CASSYSVDSGYEQYF; DNA: TGTGCCAGCAGTTACTCAGTGGACAGTGGCTACGAGCAGTACTTC
V: TRBV12-3/TRBV12-4; J: TRBJ2-7; size: many; D: TRBD1; CDR3: CASSLTGPSPPEQYF; DNA: TGTGCCAGCAGCCTGACAGGGCCTAGTCCCCCGGAGCAGTACTTC
V: TRBV10-3; J: TRBJ1-2; size: many; D: TRBD1; CDR3: CAISGPGQGQMLHYGYTF; DNA: TGTGCCATCAGTGGACCGGGACAGGGTCAGATGCTTCATTATGGCTACACCTTC
V: TRBV6-5; J: TRBJ2-2; size: many; D: TRBD2; CDR3: CASSNRLAAGELFF; DNA: TGTGCCAGCAGTAACCGACTAGCGGCCGGGGAGCTGTTTTTT
V: TRBV5-1; J: TRBJ2-2; size: many; D: NA; CDR3: CASSIQGTGELFF; DNA: TGCGCCAGCAGCATACAGGGCACCGGGGAGCTGTTTTTT
V: TRBV7-9; J: TRBJ2-7; size: NA; D: TRBD2; CDR3: CASSVQLAGGFNEQYF; DNA: TGTGCCAGCAGCGTCCAACTAGCGGGAGGTTTTAATGAGCAGTACTTC
V: TRBV4-1; J: TRBJ2-5; size: many; D: NA; CDR3: CASSQGPQETQYF; DNA: TGTGCCAGCAGCCAAGGGCCTCAAGAGACCCAGTACTTC
V: TRBV7-9; J: TRBJ2-1; size: many; D: TRBD2; CDR3: CASSSTSGEEQFF; DNA: TGTGCCAGCAGCTCGACTAGCGGAGAAGAGCAGTTCTTC
V: TRBV20-1; J: TRBJ1-1; size: many; D: NA; CDR3: CSARRRNTEAFF; DNA: TGCAGTGCTAGACGTAGGAACACTGAAGCTTTCTTT
V: TRBV5-1; J: TRBJ2-5; size: many; D: TRBD1; CDR3: CASSRRRTGWQETQYF; DNA: TGCGCCAGCAGCCGACGTAGGACAGGATGGCAAGAGACCCAGTACTTC
V: TRBV20-1; J: TRBJ2-1; size: NA; D: TRBD2; CDR3: CSARGGLAGDEQFF; DNA: TGCAGTGCTAGGGGCGGGCTAGCGGGGGATGAGCAGTTCTTC
V: TRBV18; J: TRBJ1-1; size: many; D: TRBD1; CDR3: CASSPNVVVGGASSDTEAFF; DNA: TGTGCCAGCTCACCAAACGTCGTTGTAGGGGGCGCATCGTCAGACACTGAAGCTTTCTTT
V: TRBV29-1; J: TRBJ2-3; size: few; D: TRBD1; CDR3: CSTAGTGGTDTQYF; DNA: TGCAGCACGGCCGGGACAGGGGGCACAGATACGCAGTATTTT
V: TRBV5-6; J: TRBJ2-1; size: few; D: TRBD1; CDR3: CASSPGTGYYNEQFF; DNA: TGTGCCAGCAGCCCAGGGACAGGGTACTACAATGAGCAGTTCTTC
V: TRBV20-1; J: TRBJ2-5; size: many; D: TRBD2; CDR3: CSASPRGKNQETQYF; DNA: TGCAGTGCTAGCCCGCGGGGGAAGAACCAAGAGACCCAGTACTTC
V: TRBV12-3/TRBV12-4; J: TRBJ2-1; size: many; D: TRBD2; CDR3: CASSLRTSVYVEQFF; DNA: TGTGCCAGCAGTTTACGGACTAGCGTGTATGTTGAGCAGTTCTTC
V: TRBV12-3/TRBV12-4; J: TRBJ1-4; size: once; D: NA; CDR3: CASSLHVPPNEKLFF; DNA: TGTGCCAGCAGTTTACACGTCCCGCCTAATGAAAAACTGTTTTTT
V: TRBV10-3; J: TRBJ2-3; size: few; D: NA; CDR3: CAISELGTAEDTDTQYF; DNA: TGTGCCATCAGTGAGTTAGGGACCGCGGAAGACACAGATACGCAGTATTTT
V: TRBV28; J: TRBJ2-7; size: NA; D: NA; CDR3: CASSLGPGAGQYF; DNA: TGTGCCAGCAGTTTGGGCCCCGGGGCCGGGCAGTACTTC
V: TRBV7-2; J: TRBJ2-7; size: NA; D: TRBD1; CDR3: CASSFTGQTYEQYF; DNA: TGTGCCAGCAGCTTTACGGGACAGACTTACGAGCAGTACTTC